These T cell receptor beta chains were read from a single sample in a study of tumor T cells in aggressive B-cell lymphoma. Using immunoSEQ multiplex PCR, the repertoire was profiled, and TCRdb retains in-frame clones only, with some absent. The repertoire holds about 7,900 clones, with approximately 83% as singletons. Sequencing used tumor tissue. The source is an adult with diffuse large B cell lymphoma. Each CDR3 is given with its conserved first and last residue. Clone size is given for some rows only: seen once, a few or many times, or a class if the clone is expanded.

>NA|14|TRBV11-1
CASSSRQGVEKLFF
>once|15|TRBV5-1
CASSLSRTHTGELFF
>NA|15|TRBV7-9
CASSSLRRATDTQYF
>few|16|TRBV11-1
CASSQDRAARGNIQYF
>NA|15|TRBV6-1
CASSVLAGDTGELFF
>NA|12|TRBV4-1
CASARGRNEQFF
>NA|14|TRBV5-4
CASTAGGISYEQYF
>NA|16|TRBV10-3
CAIRGQGPPPNTEAFF
>NA|13|TRBV18
CASSPGGPETQYF
>few|16|TRBV19
CASSTRVAETTDTQYF
>NA|15|TRBV18
CASSPPGQGGYEQYF
>NA|13|TRBV29-1
CSVTGTRGTETFF
>NA|15|TRBV18
CASLPPLNRAYEQYF
>once|16|TRBV9
CASSPRSGASTDTQYF
>NA|16|TRBV28
CASSSVQGFSGNTIYF
>NA|13|TRBV27
CASRRQGDYSYTF
>NA|15|TRBV18
CASSPWDKAKNIQYF
>NA|14|TRBV10-2
CASSEPGQAYGYTF
>NA|14|TRBV19
CASRYRGLGDEQYF
>NA|14|TRBV5-4
CASSTDRGVGEQYF
>NA|15|TRBV6-5
CASRIGTGSQETQYF
>NA|18|TRBV4-2
CASSQVRGPASNTGELFF
>NA|17|TRBV19
CASSIRYRGLDTGELFF
>NA|16|TRBV7-2
CASTLALSGSADTQYF
>NA|13|TRBV5-1
CASSRGLDGEQFF
>NA|13|TRBV4-3
CASGRERPGELFF
>NA|13|TRBV4-1
CASSPPDSGELFF
>NA|15|TRBV5-6
CASSFRDRGPYGYTF
>NA|16|TRBV7-8
CASSSRTSGSSKTQYF
>NA|16|TRBV4-1
CASSPLGLAGDNEQFF
>NA|18|TRBV28
CASSLDKAGGGSTDTQYF
>NA|11|TRBV5-1
CASSFGYEQYF
>NA|13|TRBV28
CASSPTSLDEQYF
>NA|15|TRBV6-1
CASSELARLTGELFF
>NA|15|TRBV7-8
CASSLIWQITDTQYF
>once|14|TRBV5-4
CASSLGGYDTEAFF
>NA|13|TRBV29-1
CSVDKRVGNTIYF
>once|15|TRBV6-1
CVSSEPARGSYEQYF
>NA|14|TRBV11-2
CASSRRTGGAEQYF
>NA|14|TRBV7-9
CASSPSEVTYEQYF
>few|15|TRBV6-5
CASSYFQGSYNEQFF
>few|15|TRBV5-4
CASREDRRDFYGYTF
>NA|13|TRBV5-1
CASSLGQGTGGNF
>NA|15|TRBV6-5
CASSYWGQGNEKLFF
>NA|15|TRBV5-5
CASSNRVYSYNEQFF
>NA|15|TRBV5-6
CASSLGSGYTDTQYF
>NA|13|TRBV4-1
CASSQQQGYEQYF
>NA|15|TRBV29-1
CSVALAGGRRNEQFF
>NA|16|TRBV7-7
CASSDRTGANYNEQFF
>once|17|TRBV4-1
CASSQEGQGEINQPQHF
>NA|14|TRBV27
CASSSSGGNYGYTF
>few|15|TRBV6-5
CASRSGGTSTDTQYF
>NA|13|TRBV18
CASSPHPYNEQFF